This T cell receptor beta chain was observed in a study of T-cell reconstitution after alpha-beta-depleted transplantation in children. Study findings and constraints: Hyperexpanded clones declined; after one year, newly produced T cells mostly supplied diversity. There were some patients whose high TCRbeta diversity at day 60 came from surviving recipient T cells and thymic progenitors. Alpha-beta T cells about two months after transplant reportedly derived from several hundred expanded graft clones.

Unique molecular identifiers featured in how the TCRbeta library was prepared. MiXCR, run by TCRdb on the PCR reads, gives a single entry per CDR3 protein. The data contain 90,000 to 100,000 distinct CDR3 sequences, more than 20% of them singletons. Notes on this clonotype: What it recognizes is unknown.

V was pared by 3 bases and J by 7 bases, with 14 bases of the junction left unmatched. Germline assignment: CDR1 SGHDT and CDR2 YYEEEE. The CDR3 consists of 16 residues. Sample: PBMCs, taken before TCRalphabeta/CD19-depleted stem cell transplant. The source of this sequence is a boy between 2 and 10 years old with acute lymphoblastic leukemia, due to receive a stem cell transplant. The chain is built from TRBV5-6 and TRBJ2-3; 7 nucleotides match TRBD2. CDR3 bases: TGTGCCAGCAGCTCCCCTAGCGGAGTTCCTCCGAATACGCAGTATTTT. This encodes CASSSPSGVPPNTQYF.